The source of this TCR beta chain is a study of beta chain features in type 1 diabetes. This clone turned up a few times. Its antigen is unidentified. Of the isolated RNA, all was reverse transcribed, and so the sequenced material was expressed TCRB transcripts. Sequencing was performed with immunoSEQ multiplex PCR; in TCRdb, only in-frame clones are kept and a portion is missing. The sample lists 200,000 to 250,000 clones; around 10% were seen once. Between the trimmed V and J ends, which lost 7 bases and 4 bases, there was a span of 14 bases. The CDR3 is 14 amino acids. Germline loops: CDR1 MDHEN, CDR2 SYDVKM. Findings and caveats of the study: The VDJ junctions of type 1 diabetes patients carried fewer insertions and more deletions.

CD45RO/CCR7/CD25/CD127/CD95/CD27 separated CD4+ naive, central memory, regulatory and stem cell-like memory cells by sorting. This clonotype was sampled from a woman between 18 and 29 years old in good health. Specimen: naive CD4+ T cells from blood. The chain combines TRBV28 with TRBJ2-1; TRBD2 might be the D (6 bases). DNA for the CDR3: TGTGCCAGCACTACGGGGGTTACTTACAATGAGCAGTTCTTC. Amino acid sequence: CASTTGVTYNEQFF. Looking up the rest from reference TRBV28 and TRBJ2-1 gives the full variable domain: DVKVTQSSRYLVKRTGEKVFLECVQDMDHENMFWYRQDPGLGLRLIYFSYDVKMKEKGDIPEGYSVSREKKERFSLILESASTNQTSMYLCASTTGVTYNEQFFGPGTRLTVL.